This TCR beta chain comes out of a study of cytomegalovirus exposure and HLA in healthy donors (dated by TCRdb to about 2017). Describing the broader study: According to an earlier analysis of a few hundred of the donors, 200 million or so T cells yielded 100 million or so unique TCR beta sequences and 250 to 350 Gb of sequence data. An earlier analysis of around 640 of the donors used high-throughput TCR beta sequencing to judge whether each TCR beta V gene segment behaved as functional or pseudogenic. Roughly five DR-DQ haplotypes were handled as single units for association and clustering, since linkage in the cohort was strong. The study aimed to test whether cataloging public T cell receptors could reveal signatures of past pathogen exposure. Besides the first cohort of approximately 670 subjects, a separate validation cohort made up of 120 different subjects was used. Class I and class II HLA loci were covered by the typing at four-digit resolution. The study profiled the T cell repertoires of under 700 subjects by immunosequencing and related them to cytomegalovirus serostatus. A later genetic analysis used genome-wide SNP genotypes for 398 of the 666 donors, treating that subset as a discovery cohort. Around 320 gigabases of sequencing data and approximately 93 million unique TCR sequences were included in an early release covering 550 to 650 HLA-typed donors. Among 398 genotyped donors of the cohort, an average of about 240,000 unique TCR beta nucleotide sequences were sequenced per donor, around 18% of them non-productive. A later analysis re-analyzed previously published TCR beta repertoires from 666 donors and added high-resolution HLA genotyping to study TCR occurrence patterns. All discovery cohort repertoires had been generated using a single sequencing platform. Donor age, sex, ethnicity and CMV serostatus were collected together with the repertoire data. The study combined high-throughput TCR immunosequencing, statistical association of individual TCRs with disease status, and machine learning to predict cytomegalovirus infection status. Of the 300 to 400 genotyped donors, approximately 83% fell in the genetic ancestry cluster associated with self-reported Caucasian donors. The number of typed donors differed by locus: roughly 629-630 for A, B, C, DRB1 and DQB1; 522 for DQA1; approximately 600 for DPA1; and about 470 for DPB1. Rather than using new phenotypic data, the later analysis identified candidate immune exposures from TCR beta sequences and from how often those sequences occurred across donors.

The germline V gene encodes CDR1 MGHRA and CDR2 YSYEKL. The CDR3 covers 18 residues, taking in both the cysteine and the phenylalanine. The CDR3 DNA has 54 bases and is translated from base 1. V lost 0 bases and J lost 1 base, and the count of bases not matched to a germline gene is 8. As regards this clone: Its antigen remains undetermined. No base quality information exists; no much larger clone differs at one position.

The library was built by means of the immunoSEQ multiplex PCR assay. For the multiplex PCR, a mixture combining 60 forward primers for TCR Vbeta segments and 13 reverse primers for TCR Jbeta segments was used. The CDR3 region of rearranged TCR beta genes was amplified from genomic DNA with a multiplex PCR assay. Amplified TCR beta libraries were sequenced as 87-base-pair reads on the Illumina HiSeq System. Per the authors' processing: A later analysis tallied roughly 80 million unique TCR beta chains across the 666 repertoires, and approximately 12 million of those chains were shared by two or more donors. Raw reads were error-corrected and collapsed into unique sequences with a nearest-neighbor algorithm that merged closely related sequences to remove PCR and sequencing errors. To assign V, D and J gene segments, CDR3 sequences were aligned to IMGT reference sequences. Each retained sequence needed at least a six-nucleotide match to both a V gene segment and a J gene segment. Rearrangements were called productive when the CDR3 lacked stop codons and stayed in frame with V and J; all others were non-productive. Following IMGT convention, CDR3 was defined as the stretch from the second conserved V-encoded cysteine up to the conserved J-encoded phenylalanine. The earlier analysis of 587 of the donors excluded sequences that lacked an unambiguous match to a single V gene segment. In an earlier analysis of some 590 of the donors, a V segment was called functional when productive rearrangements were above 56.7%, and segregating when the standard deviation between donors exceeded 5%. A statistical classification framework was built for diagnosing cytomegalovirus status from the catalog of TCR beta chain sequences. In a later analysis, TCR nucleotide sequences were compared against IMGT/GENE-DB human TR gene sequences so that V and J genes could be assigned. Using the TCRdist pipeline, a later analysis assigned CDR3 sequences along with most-parsimonious VDJ recombination scenarios. In a later analysis, each TCR beta chain was defined by its CDR3 amino acid sequence together with its V-gene family, and reads without a unique V-gene family were excluded. To address suspected cross-contamination and a sequencing artifact, a later analysis removed 592 highly shared, low-generation-probability nucleotide sequences. In a later analysis, a clonal expansion index was calculated for each public chain from normalized within-repertoire ranks of inferred template counts. A later analysis computed generation probabilities with a VDJ recombination model fitted to out-of-frame rearrangements, and checked the results against IGoR. Hypergeometric tests were used in a later analysis to score TCR-TCR, TCR-HLA and TCR-CMV co-occurrence, with a repertoire-size bias correction applied to the TCR pairs. A later analysis estimated false discovery rates by permuting HLA or CMV assignments 20 times. In a later analysis, co-occurring TCRs were grouped using DBSCAN, with TCRdist sequence similarity added in when clustering inside HLA-allele-positive subsets. Repertoires with fewer than 30,000 or more than 120,000 public chains were left out of co-occurrence clustering, as were several repertoires with anomalous nucleotide sharing. In its TCRdb copy, this immuneACCESS table keeps in-frame sequences only and misses some clones. Where compared with another copy, unresolved V genes explain less than half of these, and the others have no known cause. The D gene and trimming were derived from the DNA, and the V and J assignments and clone size from that table. A total of tens of thousands of clones appear in this sample, around nine tenths of them only once. The ten most abundant clones make up approximately 10% of the sample.

The paper's findings and limits, for the study overall: In vitro tests confirmed that a few of the cytomegalovirus-associated TCR beta chains recognize cytomegalovirus antigens. The presence/absence analyses assumed that sequencing depth was roughly uniform across donors, and that assumption may not be true. Correlated functional status among segregating V segments might reflect linkage disequilibrium, but an unknown experimental factor could not be ruled out. Some IMGT-functional V segments, including TRBV6-2 and TRBV6-3, could not be told apart with the 87-base-pair reads, so those segments were excluded. A further reported finding was that TCR beta sequences accurately predicted the HLA-A and HLA-B alleles for most subjects in the first cohort. A later analysis found that TCR association rates varied across HLA loci, with DRB1 alleles showing the most associated TCRs and HLA-C alleles the fewest. In an earlier analysis of about 600 of the donors, most TCR beta V segments appeared in productive rearrangements about 87% or about 30% of the time, broadly matching IMGT annotations. Specific HLA alleles were associated with 15,000 to 20,000 TCR beta sequences at a false discovery rate of 0.05 in a later analysis. In the study, approximately 150 TCR beta chains were listed as associated with cytomegalovirus. In a later genetic analysis, fewer N-insertions in productive TCRs were reported among donors in an Asian-associated ancestry cluster than the roughly 700-donor mean. Over 15 rarely observed V segments, including chromosome 9 orphons, were excluded from the earlier analysis of approximately 500 of the donors because counts were too low. A cluster of highly shared sequence variants was judged likely to be a technical artifact of the sequencing pipeline. According to a later analysis, most CMV-associated TCR beta chains appeared to be HLA-restricted, and the HLA associations seemed to be driven largely by CMV exposure. The authors suggested that the approach could potentially be extended to other disease states and immunological phenotypes. The cohort was sequenced for TCR beta chains only, and without alpha or paired-chain data the features that could be detected were limited. In a later analysis, HLA-associated TCR beta chains were found to be more clonally expanded and to have lower generation probabilities than equally common non-associated chains. Because some donors lacked HLA typing at each locus, the association tests relied only on the typed subset. A later genetic analysis associated a missense DCLRE1C variant with V-gene and J-gene trimming of TCR beta chains, and an independent cohort replicated the association. CMV serostatus was the only immune exposure information available for the cohort. Strong co-occurrence of HLA alleles, especially DR and DQ, made assigning TCR associations to individual alleles difficult. Several of the top co-occurrence clusters appeared to be linked to parvovirus B19, influenza, CMV and Epstein-Barr virus, according to a later analysis. Most TCR sequences were observed very rarely across donors, whereas some public TCRs were present in many individuals. The classifier was reported to diagnose cytomegalovirus status with high specificity and sensitivity in both the original and validation cohorts.

The cohort consisted of 666 healthy bone marrow donors. At the time of sampling, every cohort member was nominally healthy, though immune exposures that went unrecorded were likely present. The donor was CMV seropositive and was included in the group of 290 or so seropositive cohort members. Every donor gave a peripheral blood sample, and the peripheral blood mononuclear cells from that sample were used for TCR beta sequencing. The Qiagen DNeasy Blood Extraction Kit was used to extract genomic DNA from the blood cell samples. The sequence came from a man aged 30 to 45 in good health and CMV-seropositive. The sequenced sample was PBMCs. Rearrangement joined TRBV4-1 to TRBJ2-3; 9 bases in between match TRBD2. CDR3 region: CASSQDRRWTSGTDTQYF. The nucleotide sequence is TGCGCCAGCAGCCAAGATAGGAGGTGGACTAGCGGCACAGATACGCAGTATTTT.